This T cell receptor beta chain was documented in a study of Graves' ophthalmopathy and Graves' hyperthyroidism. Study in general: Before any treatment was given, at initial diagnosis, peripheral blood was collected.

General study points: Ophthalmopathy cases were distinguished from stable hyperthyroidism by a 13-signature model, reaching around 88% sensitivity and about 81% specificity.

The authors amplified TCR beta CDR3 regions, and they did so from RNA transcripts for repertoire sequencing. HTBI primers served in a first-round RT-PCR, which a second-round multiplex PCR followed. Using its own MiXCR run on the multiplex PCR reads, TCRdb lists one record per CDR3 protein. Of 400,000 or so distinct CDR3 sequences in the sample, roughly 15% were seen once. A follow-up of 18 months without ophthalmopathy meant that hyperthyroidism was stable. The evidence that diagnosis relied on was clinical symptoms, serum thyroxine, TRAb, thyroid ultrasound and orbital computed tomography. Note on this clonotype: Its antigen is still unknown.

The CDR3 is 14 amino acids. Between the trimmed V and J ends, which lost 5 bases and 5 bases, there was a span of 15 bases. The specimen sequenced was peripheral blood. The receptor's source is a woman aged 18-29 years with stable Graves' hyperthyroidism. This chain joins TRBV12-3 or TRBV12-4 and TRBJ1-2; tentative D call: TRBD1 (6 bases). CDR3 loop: CASSPAGQPYGYTF. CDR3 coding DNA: TGTGCCAGCAGTCCCGCGGGACAACCTTATGGCTACACCTTC.